What follows are 11 T cell receptor beta chains derived from one specimen sequenced in a study of PD-1 blockade in mismatch repair-deficient tumors. Method: immunoSEQ multiplex PCR; TCRdb's copy keeps in-frame clones and lacks some. This sample has some 100,000 clones, with 82% found just once. This specimen was peripheral blood, taken about 36 weeks after starting pembrolizumab. Receptors were obtained from an adult with mismatch repair-deficient cancer.

The rearrangement uses TRBV9 and TRBJ2-7, with D maybe TRBD1 (5 bases). Per germline, CDR1 SGDLS and CDR2 YYNGEE. Between the trimmed V and J ends, which lost 4 bases and 2 bases, there was a span of 13 bases. This CDR3 comprises 14 residues. CDR3 in DNA: TGTGCCAGCAGCCCTCGACGGACAACCTACGAGCAGTACTTC. Protein product: CASSPRRTTYEQYF.

V gene TRBV7-3 combines with J gene TRBJ2-1; 8 bases map to TRBD2. From germline, CDR1 is SGHTA and CDR2 FQGTGA. CDR3 size: 11 residues. The V and J ends lost 4 bases and 12 bases, in that order; junction bases with no gene match: 2. CDR3 in DNA: TGTGCCAGCAGCTACGGGAGGGTGCAGTTCTTC. This gives the protein CASSYGRVQFF.

The table lists this clone with a few counts. V usage is TRBV19 and J usage is TRBJ2-7; TRBD2 matches 7 bases. V lost 3 bases and J lost 2; bases outside the gene matches: 4. CDR3 length: 14 residues. The germline gives CDR1 LNHDA, CDR2 SQIVND (reference sequence). CDR3 region: CASSILGGPYEQYF. In nucleotides, the CDR3 is TGTGCCAGTAGTATCCTGGGAGGGCCCTACGAGCAGTACTTC.

The CDR3 reads CASSPHSTPSYNEQFF. In nucleotides, the CDR3 is TGTGCCAGCAGCCCCCACTCGACCCCCTCCTACAATGAGCAGTTCTTC. The rearrangement joins TRBV7-3 to TRBJ2-1; D gene ambiguous. Germline-derived CDR1 and CDR2 are SGHTA and FQGTGA. V lost 5 bases, J lost 0 bases, and 14 bases lay in between. The CDR3 is made up of 16 amino acids.

Only a few counts were recorded for this clone. The chain is built from TRBV4-1 and TRBJ2-2, with 9 bases matching TRBD2. In germline, CDR1 is MGHRA, CDR2 YSYEKL. CDR3 size: 16 residues. The ends lost 3 bases at V and 5 bases at J; junction bases unmatched: 7. The CDR3 loop reads CASSQASSGTTGELFF. CDR3 bases: TGCGCCAGCAGCCAGGCGTCTAGCGGGACAACCGGGGAGCTGTTTTTT.

The chain couples TRBV27 to TRBJ2-7, with D maybe TRBD2 (5 bases). CDR1 is MNHEY, CDR2 SMNVEV, per germline (reference sequence). Trimming left V 7 bases short and J 6 bases short, with 19 bases between. The length of the CDR3 is 14 residues. DNA for the CDR3: TGTGCCAGCACCCCCGGGGTAGCTTCAGTCGAGCAGTACTTC. Protein: CASTPGVASVEQYF.

V and J are TRBV6-6 and TRBJ1-2; D ambiguous. The CDR3 runs 14 residues. The V and J ends lost 2 bases and 4 bases respectively, with 11 bases between them. Germline lookup yields CDR1 MNHNY and CDR2 SVGAGI (reference sequence). CDR3 sequence: CASSYEEAFYGYTF. DNA for the CDR3: TGTGCCAGCAGTTACGAAGAGGCGTTCTATGGCTACACCTTC.

This clone was seen once. The chain joins TRBV7-9 to TRBJ2-7, with 8 bases matching TRBD2. Germline CDR1 reads SEHNR; CDR2 reads FQNEAQ (reference sequence). V shed 5 bases and J 0 bases; nucleotides not matched to a gene: 9. The CDR3 is made up of 16 amino acids. The CDR3 DNA sequence: TGTGCCAGCAGCGACCCGGGACTAGGGAGCTCCTACGAGCAGTACTTC. The encoded protein is CASSDPGLGSSYEQYF.

This clone has a handful of counts. The chain couples TRBV7-8 to TRBJ1-5; D remains unclear. The ends were cut back, 2 bases at V and 3 bases at J, with 14 bases in the middle. From germline, CDR1 is SGHVS and CDR2 FQNEAQ. The CDR3 is 16 amino acids. The CDR3 sequence: CASSLRERANNQPQHF. The CDR3 DNA follows: TGTGCCAGCAGCTTAAGGGAGAGGGCTAACAATCAGCCCCAGCATTTT. Combining the CDR3 with reference TRBV7-8 and TRBJ1-5 gives the whole variable domain GAGVSQSPRYKVAKRGQDVALRCDPISGHVSLFWYQQALGQGPEFLTYFQNEAQLDKSGLPSDRFFAERPEGSVSTLKIQRTQQEDSAVYLCASSLRERANNQPQHFGDGTRLSIL.

In regard to this clone: One end of the junction is discordant with germline, which a read error may explain. J is TRBJ2-7 and V is TRBV7-7; tentative D call: TRBD2 (6 bases). Germline loops: CDR1 SSHAT, CDR2 FNYEAQ (reference sequence). The CDR3 runs to 14 residues. CDR3 sequence (DNA): TGTGCTAGCAGCCCTCTCGGGACTCCCTACGAGCAGTACTTC. Its protein is CASSPLGTPYEQYF. Complete variable domain (other parts from reference TRBV7-7 and TRBJ2-7): GAGVSQSPRYKVTKRGQDVTLRCDPISSHATLYWYQQALGQGPEFLTYFNYEAQPDKSGLPSDRFSAERPEGSISTLTIQRTEQRDSAMYRCASSPLGTPYEQYFGPGTRLTVT.

This chain links TRBV27 with TRBJ2-3; maybe TRBD1 (5 bases). The CDR3 is made up of 14 amino acids. Germline CDR1 is MNHEY and CDR2 is SMNVEV (reference sequence). The V end lost 6 bases, the J end lost 2 bases, and 12 bases lay between the germline ends. CDR3 in amino acids: CASSDRSFTDTQYF. The CDR3 coding sequence is TGTGCCAGCAGCGACAGATCTTTCACAGATACGCAGTATTTT.